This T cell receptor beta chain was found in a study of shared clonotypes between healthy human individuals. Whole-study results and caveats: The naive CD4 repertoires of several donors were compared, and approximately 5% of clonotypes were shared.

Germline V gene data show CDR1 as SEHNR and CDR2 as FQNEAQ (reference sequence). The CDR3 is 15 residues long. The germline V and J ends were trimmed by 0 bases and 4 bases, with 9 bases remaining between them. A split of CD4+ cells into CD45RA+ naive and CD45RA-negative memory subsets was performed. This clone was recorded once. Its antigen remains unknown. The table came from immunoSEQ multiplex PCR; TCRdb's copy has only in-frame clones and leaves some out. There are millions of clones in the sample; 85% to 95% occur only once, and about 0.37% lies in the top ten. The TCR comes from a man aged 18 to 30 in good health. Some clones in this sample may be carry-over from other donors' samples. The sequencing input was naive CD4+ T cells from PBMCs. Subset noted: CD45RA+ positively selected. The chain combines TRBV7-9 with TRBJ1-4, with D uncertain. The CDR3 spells CASSLAGLLNEKLFF. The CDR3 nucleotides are TGTGCCAGCAGCTTAGCGGGCCTCCTTAATGAAAAACTGTTTTTT.